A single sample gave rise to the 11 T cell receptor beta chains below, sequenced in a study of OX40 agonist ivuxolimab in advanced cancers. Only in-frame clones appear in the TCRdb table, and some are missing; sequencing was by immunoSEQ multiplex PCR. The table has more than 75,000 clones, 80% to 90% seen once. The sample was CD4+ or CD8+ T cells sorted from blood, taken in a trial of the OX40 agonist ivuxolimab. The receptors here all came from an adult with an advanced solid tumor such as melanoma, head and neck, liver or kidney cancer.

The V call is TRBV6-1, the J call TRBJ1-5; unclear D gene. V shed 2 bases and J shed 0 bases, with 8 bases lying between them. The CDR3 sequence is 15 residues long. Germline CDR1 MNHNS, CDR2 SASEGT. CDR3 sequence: CASSEFPVSNQPQHF. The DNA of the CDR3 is TGTGCCAGCAGTGAATTTCCGGTTAGCAATCAGCCCCAGCATTTT.

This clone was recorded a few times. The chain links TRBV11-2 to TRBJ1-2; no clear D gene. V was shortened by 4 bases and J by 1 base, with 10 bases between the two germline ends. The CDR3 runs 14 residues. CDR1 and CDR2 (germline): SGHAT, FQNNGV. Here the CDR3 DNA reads TGTGCCAGCAGCTCTCAGTTAGTTAACTATGGCTACACCTTC. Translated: CASSSQLVNYGYTF. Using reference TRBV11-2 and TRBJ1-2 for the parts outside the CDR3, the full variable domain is EAGVAQSPRYKIIEKRQSVAFWCNPISGHATLYWYQQILGQGPKLLIQFQNNGVVDDSQLPKDRFSAERLKGVDSTLKIQPAKLEDSAVYLCASSSQLVNYGYTFGSGTRLTVV.

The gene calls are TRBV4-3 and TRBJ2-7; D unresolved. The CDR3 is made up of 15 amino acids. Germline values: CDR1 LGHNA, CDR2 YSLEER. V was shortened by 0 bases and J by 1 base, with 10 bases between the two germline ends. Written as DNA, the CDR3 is TGCGCCAGCAGCCAAGAACAGCTAAGGTCCTACGAGCAGTACTTC. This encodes CASSQEQLRSYEQYF.

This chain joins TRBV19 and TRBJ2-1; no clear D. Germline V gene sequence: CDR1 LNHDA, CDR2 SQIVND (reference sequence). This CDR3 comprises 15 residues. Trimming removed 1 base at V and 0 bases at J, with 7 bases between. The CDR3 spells CASSIGMSSYNEQFF. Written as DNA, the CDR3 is TGTGCCAGTAGTATAGGGATGAGCTCCTACAATGAGCAGTTCTTC. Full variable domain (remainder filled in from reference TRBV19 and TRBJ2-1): DGGITQSPKYLFRKEGQNVTLSCEQNLNHDAMYWYRQDPGQGLRLIYYSQIVNDFQKGDIAEGYSVSREKKESFPLTVTSAQKNPTAFYLCASSIGMSSYNEQFFGPGTRLTVL.

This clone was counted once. The CDR3 protein is CSVNNGGTQYF. CDR3 sequence (DNA): TGCAGTGTTAACAACGGAGGTACGCAGTATTTT. The rearrangement links TRBV20-1 to TRBJ2-3, with D perhaps TRBD2 (5 bases). V was cut by 7 bases and J by 8 bases, with 13 bases left in between. In germline, CDR1 is DFQATT, CDR2 SNEGSKA (reference sequence). This CDR3 region has 11 residues.

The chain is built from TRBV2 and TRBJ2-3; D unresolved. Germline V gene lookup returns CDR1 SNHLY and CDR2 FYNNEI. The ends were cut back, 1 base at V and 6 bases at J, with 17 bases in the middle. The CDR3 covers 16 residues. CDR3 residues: CASSEGSGSWRDTQYF. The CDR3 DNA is TGTGCCAGCAGTGAAGGCTCGGGTTCATGGCGGGATACGCAGTATTTT.

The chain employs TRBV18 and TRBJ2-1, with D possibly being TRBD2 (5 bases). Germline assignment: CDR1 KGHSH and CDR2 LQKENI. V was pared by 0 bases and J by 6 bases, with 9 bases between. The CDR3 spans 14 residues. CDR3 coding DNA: TGTGCCAGCTCACCACCCCCGGGGATCAATGAGCAGTTCTTC. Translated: CASSPPPGINEQFF.

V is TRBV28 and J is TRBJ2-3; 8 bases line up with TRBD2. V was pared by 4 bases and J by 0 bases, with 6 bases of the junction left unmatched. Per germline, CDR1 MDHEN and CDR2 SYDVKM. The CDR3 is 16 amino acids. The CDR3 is CASSSPLAGSTDTQYF. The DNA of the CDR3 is TGTGCCAGCAGTTCCCCCTTAGCGGGAAGCACAGATACGCAGTATTTT.

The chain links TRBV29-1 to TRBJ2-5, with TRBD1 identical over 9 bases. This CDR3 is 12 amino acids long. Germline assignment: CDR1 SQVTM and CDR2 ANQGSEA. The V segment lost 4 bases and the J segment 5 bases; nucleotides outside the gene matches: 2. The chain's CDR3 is CSVGTGAETQYF. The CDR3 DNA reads TGCAGCGTTGGGACAGGGGCCGAGACCCAGTACTTC.

The CDR3 region has the DNA TGTGCCAGCAGCCCGGACGGGGCAACCGGAGGGAATGAGCAGTTCTTC. It encodes CASSPDGATGGNEQFF. This sequence joins TRBV5-6 and TRBJ2-1, with a tentative D call TRBD2 (6 bases). The CDR3 contains 16 residues. V lost 4 bases and J lost 7, with 21 bases in between. Germline V CDR1 and CDR2: SGHDT, YYEEEE.

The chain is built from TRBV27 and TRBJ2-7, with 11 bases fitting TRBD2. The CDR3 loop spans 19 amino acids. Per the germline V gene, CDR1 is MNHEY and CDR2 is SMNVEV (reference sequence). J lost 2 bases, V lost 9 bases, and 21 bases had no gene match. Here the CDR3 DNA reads TGTGCCAGTTTCCCCCTCAGCAGGGCAGGACTAGCGGGCCCCTACGAGCAGTACTTC. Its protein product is CASFPLSRAGLAGPYEQYF.